This passage covers 20 T cell receptor beta chains from one sample sequenced in a study of T cells in Graves' hyperthyroidism and ophthalmopathy. The source material, RNA transcripts, was used to amplify TCR beta CDR3 regions. First-round RT-PCR of the TCR CDR3 relied on the HTBI primer set. TCRdb fed the multiplex PCR reads into MiXCR, producing one record per CDR3 protein. Counted here are under 400,000 distinct CDR3 sequences, roughly 18% occurring once; the ten biggest clones make up approximately 49%. Sequenced input: blood. These receptors all come from a woman aged 45-59 years with Graves' hyperthyroidism.

This clonotype showed up just a few times. V usage is TRBV5-4 and J usage is TRBJ2-2; no firm D call. CDR1 and CDR2 from the germline V gene are SGHNT and YYREEE (reference sequence). CDR3 length: 15 amino acids. Between the trimmed V and J ends, which lost 1 base and 5 bases, there was a span of 12 bases. The CDR3 nucleotides read TGTGCCAGCAGCTTGTGGACGGTGGGAACCGGGGAGCTGTTTTTT. Encoded protein: CASSLWTVGTGELFF. Combining the CDR3 with reference TRBV5-4 and TRBJ2-2 gives the whole variable domain ETGVTQSPTHLIKTRGQQVTLRCSSQSGHNTVSWYQQALGQGPQFIFQYYREEENGRGNFPPRFSGLQFPNYSSELNVNALELDDSALYLCASSLWTVGTGELFFGEGSRLTVL.

This rearrangement joins TRBV2 to TRBJ1-2; no reliable D call. Per germline, CDR1 SNHLY and CDR2 FYNNEI. The V end was cut by 7 bases, the J end by 5 bases, with 14 bases between. The CDR3 consists of 13 residues. The DNA for the CDR3 is TGTGCCAGCAAAGAGGGTGTAACTTATGGCTACACCTTC. As protein: CASKEGVTYGYTF.

This chain links TRBV5-1 with TRBJ1-2; 7 bases map to TRBD1. This CDR3 has 12 amino acids. With V trimmed by 4 bases and J by 8 bases, 5 bases remained unmatched. CDR1 is SGHRS, CDR2 YFSETQ, per germline. The CDR3 nucleotides read TGCGCCAGCAGCAGGGGACAGACCGGCTACACCTTC. Its protein product is CASSRGQTGYTF.

This clonotype has at least ten counts. The CDR3, as DNA: TGTGCCAGCAGTTTAAGGCCAAGCTCCTACAATGAGCAGTTCTTC. The encoded protein is CASSLRPSSYNEQFF. V usage is TRBV28 and J usage is TRBJ2-1; D remains ambiguous. The length of the CDR3 is 15 residues. Germline V gene data show CDR1 as MDHEN and CDR2 as SYDVKM. V lost 2 bases and J 0 bases, leaving 8 bases between the germline ends.

This clonotype has ten or more counts. The chain couples TRBV6-1 to TRBJ2-5, with 7 nucleotides matching TRBD2. In germline, CDR1 is MNHNS, CDR2 SASEGT. This CDR3 has 14 residues. J lost 2 bases, V lost 4 bases, and 4 bases had no gene match. The CDR3 spells CASSVLRGQETQYF. CDR3 sequence (DNA): TGTGCCAGCAGTGTCTTGCGGGGGCAAGAGACCCAGTACTTC.

The chain carries TRBV6-1 and TRBJ1-6; 9 bases agree with TRBD1. Germline lookup yields CDR1 MNHNS and CDR2 SASEGT. The CDR3 length is 15 residues. V lost 1 base and J lost 7; bases outside the gene matches: 2. The CDR3 DNA is TGTGCCAGCAGTGAAGGAGGGACAGGGAATTCACCCCTCCACTTT. It is translated as CASSEGGTGNSPLHF.

This sequence joins TRBV19 and TRBJ1-1, with D unclear. Per germline, CDR1 LNHDA and CDR2 SQIVND (reference sequence). This CDR3 has 11 residues. V lost 4 bases to trimming and J lost 6 bases, with 6 bases between them. DNA of the CDR3: TGTGCCAGTAGTAGTGGTGCTGAAGCTTTCTTT. As protein: CASSSGAEAFF.

In its sample, this clonotype was seen a few times. This chain connects TRBV5-1 to TRBJ2-2; D gene uncertain. The length of the CDR3 is 14 residues. The germline V gene has CDR1 SGHRS and CDR2 YFSETQ. V lost 4 bases, J lost 6 bases, and 13 bases lay in between. CDR3 sequence: CASSPFAEPGELFF. CDR3 sequence (DNA): TGCGCCAGCAGCCCATTTGCGGAGCCCGGGGAGCTGTTTTTT.

The chain combines TRBV6-9 with TRBJ2-2, with 8 bases matching TRBD2. V trimming: 2 bases; J trimming: 4 bases; junction bases outside the gene matches: 0. This CDR3 has 14 amino acids. The germline CDR1 and CDR2 sequences are MNHGY and SVAAGI. The CDR3 loop reads CASSYAGGTGELFF. The CDR3, as DNA: TGTGCCAGCAGTTATGCGGGAGGCACCGGGGAGCTGTTTTTT.

The sample holds many counts of this clonotype. The rearrangement joins TRBV5-1 to TRBJ2-1; D is possibly TRBD1 or TRBD2 (5 bases each). The CDR3 consists of 16 residues. V was shortened by 5 bases and J by 6 bases, with 21 bases between the two germline ends. CDR1 and CDR2 from the germline V gene are SGHRS and YFSETQ. The CDR3 sequence: CASRGTDKFLGNEQFF. CDR3 DNA: TGCGCCAGCAGGGGGACGGACAAATTTTTGGGCAATGAGCAGTTCTTC.

The rearrangement uses TRBV3-1 and TRBJ1-1; D is uncertain. Trimming removed 0 bases at V and 10 bases at J, with 12 bases between. Germline V gene sequence: CDR1 LGHDT, CDR2 YNNKEL (reference sequence). This CDR3 has 13 residues. The CDR3 DNA is TGTGCCAGCAGCCAAGATCTCGGTGTTGGAGCTTTCTTT. It yields the protein CASSQDLGVGAFF.

V usage is TRBV30 and J usage is TRBJ2-3; 8 nucleotides align to TRBD1. This CDR3 comprises 16 residues. Looked up from germline, CDR1 is GTSNPN and CDR2 is SVGIG (reference sequence). Losses at the gene ends were 1 base for V and 0 bases for J; bases not matched to a gene: 6. CDR3 in amino acids: CAWSARTGTSTDTQYF. The CDR3 region has the DNA TGTGCCTGGAGTGCTCGGACAGGGACGAGCACAGATACGCAGTATTTT.

This clonotype was detected only a few times. This chain uses TRBV6-5 with TRBJ1-4, with D perhaps matching TRBD1 (6 bases). The CDR3 covers 16 residues. With 2 bases removed from V and 8 bases from J, the gap between germline ends came to 18 bases. Germline CDR1 reads MNHEY; CDR2 reads SVGAGI. This CDR3 is CASSYPRAGAWEKLFF. In nucleotides, the CDR3 is TGTGCCAGCAGTTACCCGAGAGCGGGGGCGTGGGAAAAACTGTTTTTT.

This clonotype was counted only a few times. CDR3 sequence (DNA): TGCAGTGCTTCTTCAAGGACTAGGGAAGCCACAGATACGCAGTATTTT. Its translation is CSASSRTREATDTQYF. The genes are TRBV20-1 and TRBJ2-3, with TRBD2 matching 7 bases. Germline-derived CDR1 and CDR2 are DFQATT and SNEGSKA (reference sequence). Germline trimming cut 5 bases from V and 2 bases from J; bases unmatched to any gene: 13. There are 16 residues in the CDR3.

The rearrangement uses TRBV6-9 and TRBJ1-1; D unclear. The CDR3 covers 18 residues. V lost 3 bases to trimming and J lost 1 base, with 21 bases between them. Germline V lookup: CDR1 MNHGY, CDR2 SVAAGI. CDR3: CASSYLRQRVSANTEAFF. CDR3 bases: TGTGCCAGCAGTTACCTCCGACAAAGAGTATCAGCGAACACTGAAGCTTTCTTT.

This clonotype occurred a few times. The genes are TRBV5-1 and TRBJ2-7; the match to TRBD2 covers 10 bases. This CDR3 comprises 15 residues. Germline lookup yields CDR1 SGHRS and CDR2 YFSETQ. CDR3 region: CASSPSGGNSYEQYV. CDR3 nucleotides: TGTGCCAGCAGCCCTAGCGGGGGTAACTCCTACGAGCAGTACGTC.

The chain links TRBV15 to TRBJ2-5; 7 nucleotides agree with TRBD2. J gave up 2 bases and V 3 bases, and 0 bases lay outside the gene matches. Germline V gene lookup returns CDR1 LNHNV and CDR2 YYDKDF (reference sequence). The CDR3 is 13 residues long. The CDR3 loop is CATSRGGQETQYF. The CDR3 bases are TGTGCCACCAGCAGGGGGGGGCAAGAGACCCAGTACTTC.

This clonotype was seen many times. V gene TRBV20-1 combines with J gene TRBJ2-5; TRBD2 agrees at 11 bases. Germline CDR1 is DFQATT and CDR2 is SNEGSKA (reference sequence). After removal of 2 bases from V and 5 bases from J, the junction contained 7 bases not matched to a gene. The CDR3 totals 15 residues. CDR3 amino acids: CSARYPSGGLETQYF. Here the CDR3 DNA reads TGCAGTGCTAGATATCCTAGCGGGGGGTTGGAGACCCAGTACTTC.

In its sample, this clonotype was seen many times. The chain links TRBV3-1 to TRBJ1-1, with D hard to call. Germline V gene lookup returns CDR1 LGHDT and CDR2 YNNKEL (reference sequence). The CDR3 sequence is 11 residues long. V was trimmed by 3 bases and J by 12 bases, leaving 11 bases between them. CDR3 sequence: CASSHLFGTFF. Here the CDR3 DNA reads TGTGCCAGCAGCCACCTTTTCGGGACTTTCTTT.

The chain uses TRBV14 and TRBJ2-7; D is perhaps TRBD2 (6 bases). Trimming removed 7 bases from V and 1 base from J, with 11 bases in between. CDR1 is SGHDN, CDR2 FVKESK, per germline. CDR3 size: 13 residues. CDR3 in DNA: TGTGCCAGCACCGGGGCGGGATCCTACGAGCAGTACGTC. This translates into CASTGAGSYEQYV.